This T cell receptor beta chain is drawn from a study of control samples from healthy donors and cancer patients. This CDR3 is 15 amino acids long. The germline V gene encodes CDR1 KGHSH and CDR2 LQKENI. V lost 4 bases, J lost 7 bases, and 9 bases stayed unmatched. Sequenced by immunoSEQ multiplex PCR; TCRdb stores in-frame clones only, minus some. The table lists about 90,000 clones, over 75% of them singletons. The sequenced material came from blood. This receptor was identified in a woman younger than 30 in good health. The J gene is TRBJ2-2, the V gene TRBV18; 7 bases are shared with TRBD1. The CDR3: CASSLSTGQVGELFF. DNA for the CDR3: TGTGCCAGCTCACTATCGACAGGGCAGGTCGGGGAGCTGTTTTTT.